One and the same sample provided the 5 T cell receptor beta chains below, sequenced in a study of CD8+CD57+ T cells in acquired aplastic anemia. Patients selected for sequencing had displayed CD8+CD57+ cell expansion by flow cytometry. Investigators profiled TCR beta VDJ and CDR3 from genomic DNA template. TCRdb redid the calling of the reads with MiXCR, one entry per CDR3 protein. The table lists 150,000 or so distinct CDR3 sequences, 45% to 55% of them singletons. Sequenced: sorted CD4+, CD8+, or CD8+CD57+ T cells (not recorded which) from PBMCs. Receptors originate from a human donor with aplastic anemia.

The chain carries TRBV24-1 and TRBJ2-1, with D tentatively TRBD1 (6 bases). This CDR3 comprises 13 residues. From germline, CDR1 is KGHDR and CDR2 SFDVKD. Deletions cut 4 bases from V and 9 bases from J, with 12 bases between. The CDR3 loop is CATSEGGETEQFF. In DNA form, the CDR3 reads TGTGCCACCAGTGAAGGGGGAGAGACTGAGCAGTTCTTC.

V usage is TRBV20-1 and J usage is TRBJ2-7; TRBD2 aligns across 8 bases. The CDR3 loop spans 15 amino acids. The junction had 14 bases not matched to a gene; V was cut back by 6 bases and J by 4 bases. Germline loops: CDR1 DFQATT, CDR2 SNEGSKA (reference sequence). CDR3 nucleotides: TGCAGTGCCAGCAGTGACTCGGGACTAGTATACGAGCAGTACTTC. Its translation: CSASSDSGLVYEQYF.

The gene calls are TRBV4-3 and TRBJ1-2; D may be TRBD1 (5 bases). With 3 bases removed from V and 6 bases from J, the gap between germline ends came to 11 bases. Germline assignment: CDR1 LGHNA and CDR2 YSLEER. This CDR3 region has 13 residues. The CDR3 loop is CASSHTGTDGYTF. In DNA, the CDR3 is TGCGCCAGCAGCCATACGGGGACGGATGGCTACACCTTC.

This chain uses TRBV2 with TRBJ2-3; the match to TRBD2 covers 11 bases. Germline-derived CDR1 and CDR2 are SNHLY and FYNNEI. This CDR3 has 15 residues. V lost 6 bases to trimming and J lost 1 base; unmatched junction nucleotides: 3. The CDR3 reads CASRAGLAGTDTQYF. For the CDR3, the DNA is TGTGCCAGCAGAGCGGGACTAGCGGGCACAGATACGCAGTATTTT.

This clonotype was observed many times. The V gene is TRBV4-2, the J gene TRBJ1-1; maybe TRBD1 (5 bases). Trimming took off 0 bases at V and 3 bases at J, with 8 bases between the two ends. CDR1 and CDR2 (germline): LGHNA, YNFKEQ. This CDR3 has 14 amino acids. The CDR3 sequence is CASSQEGEYTEAFF. DNA of the CDR3: TGTGCCAGCAGCCAAGAAGGGGAGTACACTGAAGCTTTCTTT.